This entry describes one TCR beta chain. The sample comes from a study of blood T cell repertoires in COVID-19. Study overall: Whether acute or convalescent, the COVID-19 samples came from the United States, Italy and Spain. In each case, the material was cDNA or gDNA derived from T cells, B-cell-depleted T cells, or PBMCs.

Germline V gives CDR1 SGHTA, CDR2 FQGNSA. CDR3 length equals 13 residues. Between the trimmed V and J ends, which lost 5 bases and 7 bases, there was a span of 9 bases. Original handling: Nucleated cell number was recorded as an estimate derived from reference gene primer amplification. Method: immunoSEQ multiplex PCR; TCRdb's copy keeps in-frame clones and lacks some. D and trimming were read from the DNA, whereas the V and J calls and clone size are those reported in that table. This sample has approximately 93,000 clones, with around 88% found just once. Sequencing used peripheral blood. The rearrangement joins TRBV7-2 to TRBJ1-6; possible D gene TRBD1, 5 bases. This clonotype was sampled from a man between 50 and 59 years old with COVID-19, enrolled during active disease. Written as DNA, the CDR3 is TGTGCCAGCAGCACCTCAGGGAATTCACCCCTCCACTTT. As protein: CASSTSGNSPLHF.